The next 30 T cell receptor beta chains were all read from a single sample in a study of cytomegalovirus exposure and HLA in healthy donors. Primers included in the PCR were 60 Vbeta and 13 Jbeta primers. Repertoires were generated with immunoSEQ multiplex PCR, while TCRdb's copy carries only in-frame clones and drops some. The sample includes about 74,000 clones. Source material: PBMCs. The origin of the receptors is a female donor in good health and CMV-seropositive.

The chain links TRBV9 to TRBJ1-4, with TRBD1 identical over 7 bases. Trimming at V came to 0 bases and at J to 1 base, leaving 3 bases not matched to a gene. The germline V gene encodes CDR1 SGDLS and CDR2 YYNGEE. The CDR3 spans 16 residues. The CDR3 loop is CASSVGPGGTNEKLFF. DNA for the CDR3: TGTGCCAGCAGCGTAGGTCCAGGGGGAACTAATGAAAAACTGTTTTTT.

The chain uses TRBV7-8 and TRBJ2-5, with D possibly matching TRBD2 (5 bases). CDR3 length: 14 residues. CDR1 is SGHVS, CDR2 FQNEAQ, per germline. V lost 4 bases and J lost 5, with 14 bases in between. CDR3 loop: CASSSTRNVETQYF. The CDR3 nucleotides are TGTGCCAGCAGCTCAACTAGGAATGTCGAGACCCAGTACTTC.

The chain is built from TRBV6-6 and TRBJ2-7, with TRBD2 as a possible D gene (5 bases). This CDR3 is built from 11 residues. The germline V gene encodes CDR1 MNHNY and CDR2 SVGAGI (reference sequence). V was cut by 4 bases and J by 10 bases, with 11 bases left in between. The CDR3 reads CASSSREGQYF. The CDR3 nucleotides read TGTGCCAGCAGTTCCCGGGAAGGACAGTACTTC.

The gene calls are TRBV4-3 and TRBJ2-3; 7 nucleotides align to TRBD2. CDR1 is LGHNA and CDR2 is YSLEER in the germline V gene. This CDR3 region has 15 residues. Unmatched junction bases numbered 3, after V lost 1 base and J lost 2 bases. The CDR3 DNA reads as TGCGCCAGCAGCCAAGGAGCGGGACCCACAGATACGCAGTATTTT. It translates to CASSQGAGPTDTQYF.

The chain couples TRBV2 to TRBJ2-4; tentative D call: TRBD1 (6 bases). The V end lost 5 bases, the J end lost 0 bases, and 11 bases lay between the germline ends. Germline lookup yields CDR1 SNHLY and CDR2 FYNNEI. The CDR3 extends over 15 amino acids. The CDR3 protein is CASSRTVLAKNIQYF. CDR3 in DNA: TGTGCCAGCAGTAGGACAGTACTAGCCAAAAACATTCAGTACTTC.

This rearrangement joins TRBV19 to TRBJ1-5; weak D call: TRBD1 (6 bases). This CDR3 contains 14 residues. Germline assignment: CDR1 LNHDA and CDR2 SQIVND (reference sequence). V shed 0 bases and J shed 9 bases, with 12 bases lying between them. For the CDR3, the DNA is TGTGCCAGTAGTATAGAGGGGGCCCGGAGGCCCCAGCATTTT. Translating gives CASSIEGARRPQHF.

CDR3 nucleotide sequence: TGTGCCAGCAGCTTTGCCGGGAGCCGCACAGATACGCAGTATTTT. Its translation: CASSFAGSRTDTQYF. This chain links TRBV11-2 with TRBJ2-3; possible D gene TRBD2, 6 bases. The CDR3 has 15 residues. The germline gives CDR1 SGHAT, CDR2 FQNNGV. V was clipped by 3 bases and J by 1 base, with 11 bases between them.

The chain has TRBV2 and TRBJ2-3; maybe TRBD2 (6 bases). Trimming took off 2 bases at V and 3 bases at J, with 15 bases between the two ends. The length of the CDR3 is 16 residues. Germline CDR1 is SNHLY and CDR2 is FYNNEI. The CDR3 bases are TGTGCCAGCAGTGAACTCGGGAGAGGGATAACAGATACGCAGTATTTT. Residues: CASSELGRGITDTQYF.

The J gene is TRBJ1-2, the V gene TRBV7-2; D is unclear. Germline V gene lookup returns CDR1 SGHTA and CDR2 FQGNSA. Trimming removed 5 bases at V and 0 bases at J, with 16 bases between. This CDR3 spans 16 amino acids. The chain's CDR3 is CASSPDYMEANYGYTF. CDR3 bases: TGTGCCAGCAGCCCCGACTACATGGAGGCTAACTATGGCTACACCTTC.

V is TRBV27 and J is TRBJ1-2, with D hard to call. Germline V gene lookup returns CDR1 MNHEY and CDR2 SMNVEV (reference sequence). The CDR3 contains 9 residues. Trimming removed 8 bases from V and 6 bases from J, with 4 bases in between. CDR3 protein: CASSNGYTF. In DNA form, the CDR3 reads TGTGCCAGCTCCAATGGCTACACCTTC.

The rearrangement joins TRBV30 to TRBJ1-5, with 10 bases identical to TRBD1. This CDR3 has 14 residues. The junction had 4 bases not matched to a gene; V was cut back by 2 bases and J by 6 bases. CDR1 GTSNPN and CDR2 SVGIG come from the germline V gene (reference sequence). The CDR3 loop is CAWSYGTGVQPQHF. CDR3 coding DNA: TGTGCCTGGAGTTACGGGACAGGGGTTCAGCCCCAGCATTTT.

The J gene is TRBJ2-3, the V gene TRBV19, with 10 bases identical to TRBD1. Germline V gene lookup returns CDR1 LNHDA and CDR2 SQIVND (reference sequence). With V trimmed by 2 bases and J by 4 bases, 6 bases remained unmatched. This CDR3 has 16 amino acids. CDR3 residues: CASSIPTGGASDTQYF. The CDR3 coding sequence is TGTGCCAGTAGTATACCGACAGGGGGCGCATCAGATACGCAGTATTTT.

CDR3 residues: CASSFRDNSNEKLFF. The CDR3 DNA follows: TGCGCCAGCAGCTTCCGGGACAACTCTAATGAAAAACTGTTTTTT. The chain couples TRBV5-1 to TRBJ1-4, with D possibly matching TRBD1 (6 bases). There are 15 residues in the CDR3. Germline CDR1 reads SGHRS; CDR2 reads YFSETQ. V lost 2 bases and J 3 bases, leaving 11 bases between the germline ends. The variable domain in full, with the rest retrieved from reference TRBV5-1 and TRBJ1-4, is KAGVTQTPRYLIKTRGQQVTLSCSPISGHRSVSWYQQTPGQGLQFLFEYFSETQRNKGNFPGRFSGRQFSNSRSEMNVSTLELGDSALYLCASSFRDNSNEKLFFGSGTQLSVL.

The V gene is TRBV4-3, the J gene TRBJ1-1; a possible D gene is TRBD1 (6 bases). Germline V gene lookup returns CDR1 LGHNA and CDR2 YSLEER. The CDR3 is made up of 19 amino acids. V lost 1 base, J lost 0 bases, and 21 bases lay in between. CDR3 residues: CASSQGSFRDTSMNTEAFF. The DNA of the CDR3 is TGCGCCAGCAGCCAAGGCTCTTTCCGGGACACATCAATGAACACTGAAGCTTTCTTT.

The chain joins TRBV7-8 to TRBJ2-7, with D possibly TRBD1 on 6 matching bases. The CDR3 spans 12 residues. Trimming cost V 3 bases and J 8 bases, with 11 bases left between them. CDR1 is SGHVS, CDR2 FQNEAQ, per germline. The CDR3 sequence is CASSFNREKQYF. The DNA for the CDR3 is TGTGCCAGCAGCTTCAACAGGGAGAAGCAGTACTTC.

The chain has TRBV30 and TRBJ1-1; no reliable D call. The CDR3 extends over 16 amino acids. CDR1 and CDR2 from the germline V gene are GTSNPN and SVGIG (reference sequence). Trimming stripped 2 bases from V and 0 bases from J, with 16 bases between. The CDR3 loop is CAWSPTIRHLNTEAFF. The CDR3 bases are TGTGCCTGGAGTCCGACCATTCGACACCTGAACACTGAAGCTTTCTTT.

The rearrangement joins TRBV5-5 to TRBJ1-5; 8 bases are shared with TRBD1. Germline CDR1 SGHKS, CDR2 YYEKEE (reference sequence). With 4 bases clipped from V and 0 bases from J, the junction kept 6 bases outside the gene matches. The CDR3 length is 16 residues. CDR3 in DNA: TGTGCCAGCAGCCTGGGACAGGCATATAGCAATCAGCCCCAGCATTTT. Its translation is CASSLGQAYSNQPQHF. Together with reference TRBV5-5 and TRBJ1-5, the CDR3 gives the full variable domain: DAGVTQSPTHLIKTRGQQVTLRCSPISGHKSVSWYQQVLGQGPQFIFQYYEKEERGRGNFPDRFSARQFPNYSSELNVNALLLGDSALYLCASSLGQAYSNQPQHFGDGTRLSIL.

The genes are TRBV6-6 and TRBJ2-3; 9 bases map to TRBD2. Trimming cost V 7 bases and J 0 bases; bases outside gene matches: 5. Germline CDR1 is MNHNY and CDR2 is SVGAGI (reference sequence). This CDR3 region has 15 residues. CDR3 in amino acids: CASNSAGGSTDTQYF. In DNA form, the CDR3 reads TGTGCCAGCAACAGCGCGGGGGGGAGCACAGATACGCAGTATTTT.

This sequence joins TRBV9 and TRBJ2-1, with D possibly matching TRBD2 (6 bases). This CDR3 comprises 16 residues. The germline V gene has CDR1 SGDLS and CDR2 YYNGEE. V lost 0 bases and J 7 bases, leaving 17 bases between the germline ends. In DNA form, the CDR3 reads TGTGCCAGCAGCGTAGTCGGGGGAGCCGGAGAGAATGAGCAGTTCTTC. This encodes CASSVVGGAGENEQFF. The whole variable domain, remainder taken from reference TRBV9 and TRBJ2-1, is DSGVTQTPKHLITATGQRVTLRCSPRSGDLSVYWYQQSLDQGLQFLIQYYNGEERAKGNILERFSAQQFPDLHSELNLSSLELGDSALYFCASSVVGGAGENEQFFGPGTRLTVL.

The rearrangement links TRBV4-3 to TRBJ2-7, with TRBD1 matching 8 bases. From germline, CDR1 is LGHNA and CDR2 YSLEER. J lost 4 bases, V lost 0 bases, and 5 bases had no gene match. The CDR3 spans 15 residues. CDR3 amino acids: CASSQESGGGYEQYF. Written as DNA, the CDR3 is TGCGCCAGCAGCCAAGAATCAGGGGGCGGGTACGAGCAGTACTTC.

The chain combines TRBV5-4 with TRBJ2-1; 7 bases are a match to TRBD2. Germline V lookup: CDR1 SGHNT, CDR2 YYREEE (reference sequence). The CDR3 totals 17 residues. Trimming removed 4 bases from V and 5 bases from J; junction bases left unmatched: 15. The chain's CDR3 is CASSVESRLAADNEQFF. The CDR3 nucleotides are TGTGCCAGCAGCGTGGAAAGTCGGCTAGCGGCTGACAATGAGCAGTTCTTC. Combining the CDR3 with reference TRBV5-4 and TRBJ2-1 gives the whole variable domain ETGVTQSPTHLIKTRGQQVTLRCSSQSGHNTVSWYQQALGQGPQFIFQYYREEENGRGNFPPRFSGLQFPNYSSELNVNALELDDSALYLCASSVESRLAADNEQFFGPGTRLTVL.

The gene calls are TRBV9 and TRBJ1-4; D is possibly TRBD1 (5 bases). Germline CDR1 SGDLS, CDR2 YYNGEE. V lost 0 bases and J lost 7, with 13 bases in between. The CDR3 has 15 residues. CDR3 sequence reads: CASSVAAGSVEKLFF. CDR3 bases: TGTGCCAGCAGCGTAGCAGCAGGGTCGGTTGAAAAACTGTTTTTT. The full variable domain, with the rest looked up from reference TRBV9 and TRBJ1-4, is DSGVTQTPKHLITATGQRVTLRCSPRSGDLSVYWYQQSLDQGLQFLIQYYNGEERAKGNILERFSAQQFPDLHSELNLSSLELGDSALYFCASSVAAGSVEKLFFGSGTQLSVL.

V and J are TRBV4-3 and TRBJ1-6; no firm D call. Trimming shortened V by 0 bases and J by 1 base, and 7 bases separated the two germline ends. The CDR3 covers 16 residues. CDR1 is LGHNA and CDR2 is YSLEER in the germline V gene. CDR3: CASSQDPRSYNSPLHF. The CDR3 DNA reads as TGCGCCAGCAGCCAAGACCCTAGGTCCTATAATTCACCCCTCCACTTT.

The chain has TRBV7-2 and TRBJ2-1, with 7 bases fitting TRBD1. CDR1 SGHTA and CDR2 FQGNSA come from the germline V gene. The CDR3 loop spans 14 amino acids. After removal of 5 bases from V and 5 bases from J, the junction contained 6 bases not matched to a gene. The CDR3 region is CASSVRDSNNEQFF. The CDR3 DNA reads TGTGCCAGCAGCGTCCGGGACAGCAACAATGAGCAGTTCTTC.

The rearrangement joins TRBV6-6 to TRBJ2-1; possible D gene TRBD2, 6 bases. The CDR3 is 13 residues long. Trimming cost V 5 bases and J 9 bases, with 14 bases left between them. Germline V lookup: CDR1 MNHNY, CDR2 SVGAGI (reference sequence). DNA of the CDR3: TGTGCCAGCAGTCTCGGGGGAAAGCCTGAGCAGTTCTTC. Amino acid sequence: CASSLGGKPEQFF.

This chain connects TRBV7-9 to TRBJ2-5; TRBD2 is a possible D gene (6 bases). Trimming shortened V by 5 bases and J by 2 bases, and 12 bases separated the two germline ends. CDR3 length: 14 amino acids. Looked up from germline, CDR1 is SEHNR and CDR2 is FQNEAQ (reference sequence). The CDR3 protein is CASSRGTSQETQYF. As DNA, the CDR3 is TGTGCCAGCAGCCGGGGGACTTCTCAAGAGACCCAGTACTTC.

The rearrangement joins TRBV9 to TRBJ1-6; weak D call: TRBD1 (5 bases). From germline, CDR1 is SGDLS and CDR2 YYNGEE. Trimming took off 0 bases at V and 13 bases at J, with 8 bases between the two ends. The CDR3 spans 12 residues. The CDR3 reads CASSVVGGPLHF. CDR3 DNA: TGTGCCAGCAGCGTAGTTGGGGGGCCCCTCCACTTT.

This sequence joins TRBV11-2 and TRBJ1-2; D gene unclear. V dropped 1 base and J dropped 4 bases, with 7 bases sitting between them. The V gene's germline CDR1 is SGHAT and CDR2 FQNNGV. The CDR3 has 13 amino acids. As DNA, the CDR3 is TGTGCCAGCAGCTTAGCAGGTTCCTATGGCTACACCTTC. This sequence encodes CASSLAGSYGYTF.

The chain joins TRBV5-8 to TRBJ1-2; D is ambiguous. The V and J ends lost 2 bases and 5 bases respectively, with 4 bases between them. The CDR3 sequence is 11 residues long. CDR1 is SGHTS, CDR2 YDEGEE, per germline. The CDR3 sequence is CASSLSYGYTF. As DNA, the CDR3 is TGTGCCAGCAGCTTATCATATGGCTACACCTTC.

V is TRBV6-5 and J is TRBJ2-5; D perhaps matches TRBD2 (5 bases). The CDR3 is 14 amino acids. The ends were cut back, 5 bases at V and 7 bases at J, with 17 bases in the middle. Germline V CDR1 and CDR2: MNHEY, SVGAGI. CDR3 amino acids: CASSTSGPGGTQYF. The DNA for the CDR3 is TGTGCCAGCAGTACCTCCGGGCCTGGAGGGACCCAGTACTTC.